What follows are 18 T cell receptor beta chains derived from one specimen sequenced in a study of T-cell memory formation after mild COVID-19. One entry per CDR3 protein results from TCRdb running MiXCR on the 5' RACE reads. The sample includes approximately 290,000 distinct CDR3 sequences, roughly 15% seen only once; the top ten take roughly 23%. Sequenced material: PBMCs or a T cell subset sorted from them (not recorded which). These receptors were taken from a man aged 18 to 29 who had mild COVID-19 (a few samples of this study predate the infection). Cell type and time point are not known.

The rearrangement uses TRBV12-3 or TRBV12-4 and TRBJ2-7; D perhaps matches TRBD1 (5 bases). This CDR3 comprises 13 residues. Trimming removed 5 bases from V and 0 bases from J, with 8 bases in between. This CDR3 reads CASSRQFSYEQYF. Here the CDR3 DNA reads TGTGCCAGCAGTCGACAGTTCTCCTACGAGCAGTACTTC.

The chain recombines TRBV5-1 with TRBJ2-5; D unclear. The length of the CDR3 is 13 residues. Germline V lookup: CDR1 SGHRS, CDR2 YFSETQ. Trimming removed 4 bases at V and 1 base at J, with 8 bases between. The CDR3 nucleotides are TGCGCCAGCAGCGCCTCTTTCCAAGAGACCCAGTACTTC. This encodes CASSASFQETQYF.

This sequence joins TRBV27 and TRBJ1-2; D might be TRBD1 (6 bases). Germline CDR1 reads MNHEY; CDR2 reads SMNVEV (reference sequence). This CDR3 spans 13 amino acids. Trimming removed 5 bases at V and 4 bases at J, with 11 bases between. The CDR3 coding sequence is TGTGCCAGCAGTCCGGACAGCCTCTATGGCTACACCTTC. As protein: CASSPDSLYGYTF.

This clonotype was seen more than once but under ten times. The chain links TRBV6-2 or TRBV6-3 to TRBJ2-7; D is undetermined. This CDR3 comprises 12 residues. Trimming shortened V by 2 bases and J by 6 bases, and 8 bases separated the two germline ends. Germline V gene sequence: CDR1 MNHEY, CDR2 SVGEGT. This chain's CDR3 is CASSYMVSEQYF. The CDR3 bases are TGTGCCAGCAGTTACATGGTATCCGAGCAGTACTTC.

The V call is TRBV6-1, the J call TRBJ2-1; D might be TRBD2 (5 bases). Germline values: CDR1 MNHNS, CDR2 SASEGT. V dropped 3 bases and J dropped 7 bases, with 10 bases sitting between them. This CDR3 spans 13 amino acids. Written as DNA, the CDR3 is TGTGCCAGCAGTGATTTTGGCGGGAATGAGCAGTTCTTC. Its translation is CASSDFGGNEQFF.

The sample holds a few counts of this clonotype. This rearrangement joins TRBV7-2 to TRBJ2-1, with D hard to call. V lost 5 bases and J lost 2, with 13 bases in between. CDR1 is SGHTA and CDR2 is FQGNSA in the germline V gene. The CDR3 consists of 15 residues. Here the CDR3 reads CASSEAPGAYNEQFF. CDR3 DNA sequence: TGTGCCAGCAGCGAAGCCCCGGGCGCCTACAATGAGCAGTTCTTC.

This sequence joins TRBV6-2 or TRBV6-3 and TRBJ2-7, with 8 nucleotides matching TRBD2. From germline, CDR1 is MNHEY and CDR2 SVGEGT. J gave up 6 bases and V 6 bases, and 10 bases lay outside the gene matches. CDR3 length: 14 amino acids. CDR3 DNA: TGTGCCAGCAGCCGAACGGGGGGGAGTAGCGAGCAGTACGTC. Translation gives CASSRTGGSSEQYV.

The chain has TRBV4-1 and TRBJ1-2; 7 bases match TRBD1. The length of the CDR3 is 18 residues. J gave up 7 bases and V 4 bases, and 21 bases lay outside the gene matches. CDR1 is MGHRA and CDR2 is YSYEKL in the germline V gene. Written as DNA, the CDR3 is TGCGCCAGCAGCCCACAGCTACTACAGGGGCCCCACATGGGTGGCTACACCTTC. Protein product: CASSPQLLQGPHMGGYTF.

A few counts support this clonotype. This rearrangement joins TRBV4-1 to TRBJ1-5, with D hard to call. CDR1 and CDR2 from the germline V gene are MGHRA and YSYEKL. The length of the CDR3 is 15 residues. Trimming stripped 0 bases from V and 4 bases from J, with 10 bases between. DNA for the CDR3: TGCGCCAGCAGCCAAGAAAGGCAAGAAAATCAGCCCCAGCATTTT. Amino acids: CASSQERQENQPQHF.

This clonotype was recorded a few times. This chain connects TRBV5-1 to TRBJ2-2; D remains unclear. The CDR3 loop spans 14 amino acids. V lost 4 bases to trimming and J lost 1 base, with 8 bases between them. Germline assignment: CDR1 SGHRS and CDR2 YFSETQ. The CDR3 DNA reads as TGCGCCAGCAGCGGAAATTTGAACACCGGGGAGCTGTTTTTT. This translates into CASSGNLNTGELFF.

This clonotype came up many times. This chain links TRBV5-1 with TRBJ1-1; a weak D match, TRBD1 (6 bases). The V end lost 4 bases, the J end lost 4 bases, and 11 bases lay between the germline ends. This CDR3 has 13 residues. Germline assignment: CDR1 SGHRS and CDR2 YFSETQ. As DNA, the CDR3 is TGCGCCAGCAGCGACACAGGGCCCACTGAAGCTTTCTTT. This codes for CASSDTGPTEAFF.

A few counts support this clonotype. The rearrangement joins TRBV7-8 to TRBJ2-3; 15 nucleotides agree with TRBD2. The germline V gene encodes CDR1 SGHVS and CDR2 FQNEAQ. This CDR3 comprises 16 residues. V dropped 7 bases and J dropped 6; count of bases not matched to a gene: 8. CDR3 in amino acids: CASTLRTSGGGDTQYF. In nucleotides, the CDR3 is TGTGCCAGCACTTTGAGGACTAGCGGGGGGGGCGATACGCAGTATTTT.

This clonotype was seen more than once but under ten times. The chain combines TRBV4-1 with TRBJ1-6; TRBD1 aligns across 9 bases. The V and J ends lost 0 bases and 7 bases, in that order; junction bases with no gene match: 16. Germline V gene sequence: CDR1 MGHRA, CDR2 YSYEKL. The CDR3 is 20 amino acids. The CDR3 bases are TGCGCCAGCAGCCAAGATGTGAGGACAGGGGCCACCCGGAGGAATTCACCCCTCCACTTT. This encodes CASSQDVRTGATRRNSPLHF.

This clonotype came up many times. The CDR3 DNA sequence: TGTGCCAGCACCCTTAGCGGGGGGATACAAGAGACCCAGTACTTC. Protein product: CASTLSGGIQETQYF. V is TRBV12-3 or TRBV12-4 and J is TRBJ2-5; 10 nucleotides align to TRBD2. CDR3 length equals 15 residues. The junction had 7 bases not matched to a gene; V was cut back by 7 bases and J by 2 bases.

This clonotype came up many times. The rearrangement links TRBV4-3 to TRBJ2-2; 10 nucleotides agree with TRBD1. The CDR3 runs 14 residues. After removal of 4 bases from V and 7 bases from J, the junction contained 3 bases not matched to a gene. From germline, CDR1 is LGHNA and CDR2 YSLEER. DNA of the CDR3: TGCGCCAGCAGCCCGGACAGGGGGAGCGGGGAGCTGTTTTTT. Residues: CASSPDRGSGELFF.

This clonotype was seen only once. This rearrangement joins TRBV27 to TRBJ1-5; D call uncertain. Per the germline V gene, CDR1 is MNHEY and CDR2 is SMNVEV (reference sequence). The ends were cut back, 0 bases at V and 9 bases at J, with 9 bases in the middle. The CDR3 sequence is 13 residues long. Here the CDR3 reads CASSLSWNVPQHF. The CDR3 DNA reads as TGTGCCAGCAGTTTATCCTGGAATGTGCCCCAGCATTTT.

A note on this clonotype: A much larger clone differs by one base, so this may be a read error. The rearrangement uses TRBV12-3 or TRBV12-4 and TRBJ2-2; possible D gene TRBD2, 5 bases. The CDR3 covers 13 residues. For the CDR3, the DNA is TGTGCCAGCAGTCCCAAAAACACCGGGGAGCTGATTTTT. It codes for CASSPKNTGELIF.

This clonotype was recorded at least ten times. The gene calls are TRBV5-4 and TRBJ1-4; 7 positions match TRBD1. V gave up 0 bases and J gave up 4 bases; unmatched junction bases: 0. Germline V gene sequence: CDR1 SGHNT, CDR2 YYREEE (reference sequence). CDR3 length equals 14 residues. The CDR3 region has the DNA TGTGCCAGCAGCTTGGACAGGGGTAATGAAAAACTGTTTTTT. Translation: CASSLDRGNEKLFF.